Listed below are T cell receptor beta chains from one sample, sequenced in a study of siplizumab effects on memory and regulatory T cells. Clones were read by immunoSEQ multiplex PCR, and TCRdb kept only the in-frame ones, dropping some. Here the sample spans about 100,000 clones, approximately 94% being singletons. Sequenced material: Tregs sorted from blood. Receptor source: a human donor in good health. Both conserved end residues are part of each CDR3. D genes are given only for firm matches. Rows give clone size only sometimes, using once, few, many, or a class for an expanded clone.

>TRBV5-1|few|TRBJ1-1|-
CASRAGRGIETEAFF
TGCGCCAGCAGGGCCGGCCGAGGGATTGAAACTGAAGCTTTCTTT
>TRBV27|-|TRBJ2-5|-
CASSPGLGFVSETQYF
TGTGCCAGCAGTCCGGGACTCGGCTTCGTTTCGGAAACCCAGTACTTC
>TRBV29-1|-|TRBJ1-1|-
CSWGGAGEAFF
TGCAGCTGGGGGGGGGCCGGAGAAGCTTTCTTT
>TRBV14|few|TRBJ1-4|-
CASSSQGWYEKLFF
TGTGCCAGCAGCTCCCAGGGTTGGTATGAAAAACTGTTTTTT
>TRBV11-2|-|TRBJ2-3|-
CASSLFLAGAFTDTQYF
TGTGCCAGCAGCTTATTTCTCGCGGGGGCATTCACAGATACGCAGTATTTT
>TRBV5-1|few|TRBJ1-1|TRBD1
CASSLDQGATPEAFF
TGCGCCAGCAGCTTGGATCAGGGGGCAACCCCTGAAGCTTTCTTT
>TRBV29-1|once|TRBJ2-3|-
CSVPGGADTQYF
TGCAGCGTCCCCGGAGGGGCAGATACGCAGTATTTT
>TRBV7-9|-|TRBJ2-5|-
CASRHSNLRTQETQYF
TGTGCCAGCAGGCATTCAAACCTACGGACCCAAGAGACCCAGTACTTC
>TRBV15|few|TRBJ1-2|-
CATSSLSIYGYTF
TGTGCCACCAGCAGTCTCTCAATTTATGGCTACACCTTC
>TRBV5-1|-|TRBJ2-5|TRBD2
CASSRVGGKETQYF
TGCGCCAGCAGCCGGGTCGGGGGGAAAGAGACCCAGTACTTC
>TRBV18|-|TRBJ1-5|TRBD1
CASSRQGPNQPQHF
TGTGCCAGCTCTCGACAGGGGCCCAATCAGCCCCAGCATTTT
>TRBV29-1|-|TRBJ1-2|TRBD1
CSVAGTGDGWDYYGYTF
TGCAGCGTCGCCGGGACAGGGGACGGCTGGGACTATTATGGCTACACCTTC
>TRBV6-5|-|TRBJ2-5|TRBD1
CASKTVTGRRETQYF
TGTGCCAGCAAGACCGTGACAGGGCGGCGGGAGACCCAGTACTTC
>TRBV14|-|TRBJ1-1|-
CASSQDTGGSEAFF
TGTGCCAGCAGCCAAGATACGGGAGGGTCTGAAGCTTTCTTT
>TRBV6-5|-|TRBJ2-7|TRBD1
CASSGQGYEQYF
TGTGCCAGCAGTGGACAGGGTTACGAGCAGTACTTC
>TRBV12-5|-|TRBJ2-3|-
CARFIPSTDTQYF
TGTGCTAGGTTCATTCCTAGCACAGATACGCAGTATTTT
>TRBV29-1|-|TRBJ2-7|TRBD1
CSGGDRVAEQYF
TGCAGCGGGGGGGACAGGGTGGCCGAGCAGTACTTC
>TRBV29-1|-|TRBJ1-5|-
CSVAAGGSHQPQHF
TGCAGCGTTGCGGCCGGCGGGAGTCATCAGCCCCAGCATTTT
>TRBV5-1|-|TRBJ2-5|-
CASMSRGFQETQYF
TGCGCCAGCATGAGTAGGGGTTTCCAAGAGACCCAGTACTTC
>TRBV28|-|TRBJ1-2|TRBD1
CASGPGQGTNGYTF
TGTGCCAGCGGTCCGGGACAGGGGACGAATGGCTACACCTTC
>TRBV11-3|-|TRBJ2-1|TRBD2
CASSRAGGNEQFF
TGTGCCAGCAGTCGAGCGGGAGGGAATGAGCAGTTCTTC
>TRBV19|-|TRBJ2-3|TRBD2
CASTPIAGAGRGQYF
TGTGCCAGTACCCCGATAGCGGGAGCGGGTCGGGGGCAGTATTTT
>TRBV27|-|TRBJ1-2|TRBD1
CASRGTVYGYTF
TGTGCCAGCAGGGGGACAGTCTATGGCTACACCTTC
>TRBV19|-|TRBJ1-1|-
CASSIWGHRLMTEAFF
TGTGCCAGTAGTATTTGGGGACACAGGTTGATGACTGAAGCTTTCTTT
>TRBV2|-|TRBJ2-2|TRBD1
CASWGQGNTGELFF
TGTGCCAGTTGGGGACAGGGGAACACCGGGGAGCTGTTTTTT
>TRBV7-6|-|TRBJ1-1|-
CASSLEANTEAFF
TGTGCCAGCAGCTTAGAGGCTAACACTGAAGCTTTCTTT
>TRBV2|once|TRBJ1-5|TRBD1
CASRGQPNQPQHF
TGTGCCAGCAGGGGACAGCCTAATCAGCCCCAGCATTTT
>TRBV7-2|-|TRBJ2-5|-
CASSFFRTGETQYF
TGTGCCAGCAGCTTTTTTCGGACGGGGGAGACCCAGTACTTC
>TRBV11-1|-|TRBJ2-1|-
CASSNYNEQFF
TGTGCCAGCAGCAACTACAATGAGCAGTTCTTC
>TRBV5-1|once|TRBJ1-3|-
CASSSSLGFSGNTIYF
TGCGCCAGCAGCTCTTCTCTAGGGTTTTCTGGAAACACCATATATTTT
>TRBV10-1|-|TRBJ2-1|-
CASSESTSRDEQFF
TGCGCCAGCAGTGAGTCGACTTCACGGGATGAGCAGTTCTTC
>TRBV28|-|TRBJ2-7|TRBD2
CASSVSGSVSYEQYF
TGTGCCAGCAGTGTAAGCGGGAGTGTCTCCTACGAGCAGTACTTC
>TRBV4-1|-|TRBJ2-3|TRBD2
CASSQTPRIAGEDTQYF
TGCGCCAGCAGCCAAACTCCCCGGATAGCGGGAGAAGATACGCAGTATTTT
>TRBV30|-|TRBJ2-3|TRBD2
CACTAGGGDTQYF
TGTGCCTGTACGGCGGGGGGAGGGGATACGCAGTATTTT
>TRBV7-9|-|TRBJ1-2|-
CASSLPFLLDSNFYGYTF
TGTGCCAGCAGCTTACCCTTCCTCCTGGACAGCAATTTCTATGGCTACACCTTC
>TRBV5-1|-|TRBJ1-5|-
CASSLSPGRSYQPQHF
TGCGCCAGCAGCTTGTCGCCAGGACGAAGTTATCAGCCCCAGCATTTT
>TRBV6-1|-|TRBJ1-2|TRBD1
CASGGQGYGYTF
TGTGCCAGCGGGGGACAGGGTTATGGCTACACCTTC
>TRBV27|once|TRBJ2-5|TRBD2
CASSRLGTSGQETQYF
TGTGCCAGCAGTCGGCTAGGGACTAGCGGACAAGAGACCCAGTACTTC
>TRBV27|-|TRBJ2-4|-
CASSKTSRNIQYF
TGTGCCAGCAGTAAAACTTCACGAAACATTCAGTACTTC
>TRBV6-5|few|TRBJ1-2|TRBD1
CASSKRTGGNYGYTF
TGTGCCAGCAGTAAGCGGACAGGGGGCAACTATGGCTACACCTTC
>TRBV7-2|-|TRBJ2-2|-
CASSLVSDIFGELFF
TGTGCCAGCAGCTTAGTATCGGACATTTTCGGGGAGCTGTTTTTT
>TRBV18|-|TRBJ2-7|TRBD2
CASSRAGGPHEQYF
TGTGCCAGCTCACGGGCGGGAGGGCCCCACGAGCAGTACTTC
>TRBV10-3|-|TRBJ2-2|TRBD2
CAISGRLAGAPNTGELFF
TGTGCCATCAGTGGAAGACTAGCGGGAGCCCCGAACACCGGGGAGCTGTTTTTT
>TRBV2|-|TRBJ1-5|TRBD1
CASCQDRANQPQHF
TGTGCCAGCTGTCAAGACAGGGCCAATCAGCCCCAGCATTTT
>TRBV18|-|TRBJ2-4|TRBD2
CASSPGLAEKNIQYF
TGTGCCAGCTCACCGGGACTAGCGGAAAAAAACATTCAGTACTTC
>TRBV6-4|-|TRBJ2-3|TRBD2
CASSDDPSGITDTQYF
TGTGCCAGCAGTGACGACCCTAGCGGGATCACAGATACGCAGTATTTT
>TRBV5-4|-|TRBJ2-1|-
CASLYVDARNEQFF
TGTGCCAGCCTATACGTGGACGCTCGGAATGAGCAGTTCTTC
>TRBV2|-|TRBJ2-1|-
CASRDLGGYGRSSYNEQFF
TGTGCCAGCAGGGATCTCGGCGGGTACGGGAGAAGCTCCTACAATGAGCAGTTCTTC
>TRBV10-3|few|TRBJ1-2|-
CAISKDGYGYTF
TGTGCCATCAGCAAGGACGGCTATGGCTACACCTTC
>TRBV7-6|-|TRBJ1-2|-
CASSSLVDLGYTF
TGTGCCAGCAGCTCCCTCGTGGATCTTGGCTACACCTTC
>TRBV15|-|TRBJ2-3|-
CATSRVLRGGSTDTQYF
TGTGCCACCAGCAGAGTGTTAAGAGGGGGTAGCACAGATACGCAGTATTTT
>TRBV4-1|-|TRBJ2-7|TRBD1
CASSQVRQGGSYEQYF
TGCGCCAGCAGCCAAGTGAGACAGGGGGGATCCTACGAGCAGTACTTC
>TRBV30|-|TRBJ2-3|-
CAWSVPVLRTDTQYF
TGTGCCTGGAGTGTACCAGTTCTTCGCACAGATACGCAGTATTTT
>TRBV6-1|-|TRBJ1-2|-
CASYHPNYGYTF
TGTGCCAGCTACCACCCTAACTATGGCTACACCTTC